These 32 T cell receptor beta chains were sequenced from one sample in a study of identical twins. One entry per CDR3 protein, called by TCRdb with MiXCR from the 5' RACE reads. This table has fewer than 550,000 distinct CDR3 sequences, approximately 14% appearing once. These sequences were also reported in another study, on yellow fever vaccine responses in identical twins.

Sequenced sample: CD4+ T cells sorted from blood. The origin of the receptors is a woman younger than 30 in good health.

The CDR3 reads CASNGQETQYF. The CDR3 DNA follows: TGTGCCAGCAACGGTCAAGAGACCCAGTACTTC. The chain employs TRBV28 and TRBJ2-5, with unresolved D. Trimming pared 7 bases from V and 2 bases from J, leaving 5 bases between. The CDR3 extends over 11 amino acids. Looked up from germline, CDR1 is MDHEN and CDR2 is SYDVKM.

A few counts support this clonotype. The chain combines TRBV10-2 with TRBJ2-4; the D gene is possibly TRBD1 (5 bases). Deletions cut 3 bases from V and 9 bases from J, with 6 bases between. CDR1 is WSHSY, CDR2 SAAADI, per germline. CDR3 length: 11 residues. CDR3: CASSDRVIQYF. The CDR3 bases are TGCGCCAGCAGTGACAGGGTCATTCAGTACTTC.

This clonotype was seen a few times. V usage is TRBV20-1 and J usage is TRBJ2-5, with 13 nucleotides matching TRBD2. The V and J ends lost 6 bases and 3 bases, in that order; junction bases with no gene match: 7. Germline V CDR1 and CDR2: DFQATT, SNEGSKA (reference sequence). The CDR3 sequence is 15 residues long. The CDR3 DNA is TGCAGTGCCCGTGGACTAGCGGGAGAGGAAGAGACCCAGTACTTC. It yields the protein CSARGLAGEEETQYF.

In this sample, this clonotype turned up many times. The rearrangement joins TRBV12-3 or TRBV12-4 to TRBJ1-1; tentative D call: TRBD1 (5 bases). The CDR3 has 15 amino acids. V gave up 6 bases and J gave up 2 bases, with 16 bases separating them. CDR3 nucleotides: TGTGCCAGCAGGAGGGAGGGGATGGGAAACACTGAAGCTTTCTTT. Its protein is CASRREGMGNTEAFF.

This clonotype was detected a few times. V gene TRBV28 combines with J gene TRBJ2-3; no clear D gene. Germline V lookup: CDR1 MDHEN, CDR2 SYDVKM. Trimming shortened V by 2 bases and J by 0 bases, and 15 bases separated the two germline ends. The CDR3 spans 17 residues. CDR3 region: CASSLNGDPVSTDTQYF. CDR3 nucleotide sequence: TGTGCCAGCAGTTTAAATGGAGATCCTGTTAGCACAGATACGCAGTATTTT.

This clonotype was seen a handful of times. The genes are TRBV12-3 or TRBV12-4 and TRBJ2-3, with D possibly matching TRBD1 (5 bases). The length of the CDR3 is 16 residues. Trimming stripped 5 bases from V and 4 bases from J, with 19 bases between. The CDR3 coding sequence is TGTGCCAGCAGTCCAGGGTCACAGGCGTTAGCAGATACGCAGTATTTT. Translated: CASSPGSQALADTQYF.

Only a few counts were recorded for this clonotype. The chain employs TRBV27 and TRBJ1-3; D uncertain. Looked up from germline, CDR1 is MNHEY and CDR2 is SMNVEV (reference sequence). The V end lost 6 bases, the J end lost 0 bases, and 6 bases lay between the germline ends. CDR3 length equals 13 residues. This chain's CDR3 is CASRAFSGNTIYF. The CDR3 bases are TGTGCCAGCAGGGCCTTCTCTGGAAACACCATATATTTT.

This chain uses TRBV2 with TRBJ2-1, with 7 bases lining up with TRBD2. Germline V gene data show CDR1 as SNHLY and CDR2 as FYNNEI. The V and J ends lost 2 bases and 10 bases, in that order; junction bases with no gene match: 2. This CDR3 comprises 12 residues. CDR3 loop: CASSEWGGEQFF. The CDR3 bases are TGTGCCAGCAGTGAATGGGGGGGGGAGCAGTTCTTC.

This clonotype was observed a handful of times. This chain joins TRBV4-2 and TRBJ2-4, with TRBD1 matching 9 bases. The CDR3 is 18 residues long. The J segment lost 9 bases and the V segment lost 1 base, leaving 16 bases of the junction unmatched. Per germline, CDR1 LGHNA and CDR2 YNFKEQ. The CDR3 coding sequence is TGTGCCAGCAGCCAAGCCAGGACAGGGGCAGTTGGTAGCGGCATTCAGTACTTC. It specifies CASSQARTGAVGSGIQYF.

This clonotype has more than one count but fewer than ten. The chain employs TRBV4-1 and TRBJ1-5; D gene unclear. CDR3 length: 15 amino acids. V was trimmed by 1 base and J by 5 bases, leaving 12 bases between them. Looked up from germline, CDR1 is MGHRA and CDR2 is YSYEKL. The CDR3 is CASSQVTSDYQPQHF. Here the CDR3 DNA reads TGCGCCAGCAGCCAAGTTACGTCGGATTATCAGCCCCAGCATTTT.

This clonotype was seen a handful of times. The CDR3 protein is CASREQLARTYNEQFF. The DNA of the CDR3 is TGTGCCAGCAGAGAACAACTAGCGAGAACCTACAATGAGCAGTTCTTC. The chain uses TRBV12-3 or TRBV12-4 and TRBJ2-1; TRBD2 matches at 7 bases. The CDR3 has 16 amino acids. V shed 6 bases and J 2 bases; nucleotides not matched to a gene: 10.

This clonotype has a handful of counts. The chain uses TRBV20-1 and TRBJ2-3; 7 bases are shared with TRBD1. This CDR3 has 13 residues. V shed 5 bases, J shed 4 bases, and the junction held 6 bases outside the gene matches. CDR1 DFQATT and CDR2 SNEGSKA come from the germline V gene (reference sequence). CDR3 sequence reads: CSAGKQGSDTQYF. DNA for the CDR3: TGCAGTGCTGGAAAACAGGGGTCAGATACGCAGTATTTT.

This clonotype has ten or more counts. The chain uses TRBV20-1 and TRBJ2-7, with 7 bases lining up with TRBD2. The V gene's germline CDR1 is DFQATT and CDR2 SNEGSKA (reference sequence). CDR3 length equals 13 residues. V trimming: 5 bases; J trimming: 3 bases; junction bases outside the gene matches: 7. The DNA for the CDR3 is TGCAGTGCTCCCAGCGGGACGGGCTACGAGCAGTACTTC. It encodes CSAPSGTGYEQYF.

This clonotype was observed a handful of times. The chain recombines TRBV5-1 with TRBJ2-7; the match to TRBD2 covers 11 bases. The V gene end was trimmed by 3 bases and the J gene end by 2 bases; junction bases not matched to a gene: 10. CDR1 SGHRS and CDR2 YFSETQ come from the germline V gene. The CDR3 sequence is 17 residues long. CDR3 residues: CASSSGSQGLAAYEQYF. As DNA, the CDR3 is TGCGCCAGCAGCTCTGGGAGCCAGGGACTAGCGGCCTACGAGCAGTACTTC.

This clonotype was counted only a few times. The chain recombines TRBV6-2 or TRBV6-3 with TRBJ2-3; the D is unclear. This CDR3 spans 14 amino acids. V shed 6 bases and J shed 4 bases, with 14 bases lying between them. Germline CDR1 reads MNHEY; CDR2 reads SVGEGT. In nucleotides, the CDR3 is TGTGCCAGCAGCCGAGAAGAGGCATCAGATACGCAGTATTTT. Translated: CASSREEASDTQYF.

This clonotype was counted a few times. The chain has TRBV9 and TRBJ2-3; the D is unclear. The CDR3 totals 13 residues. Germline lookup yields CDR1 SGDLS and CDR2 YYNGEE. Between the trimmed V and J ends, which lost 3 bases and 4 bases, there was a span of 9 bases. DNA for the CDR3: TGTGCCAGCAGCGCTCATCGCGCAGATACGCAGTATTTT. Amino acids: CASSAHRADTQYF. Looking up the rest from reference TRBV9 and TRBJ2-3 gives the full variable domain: DSGVTQTPKHLITATGQRVTLRCSPRSGDLSVYWYQQSLDQGLQFLIQYYNGEERAKGNILERFSAQQFPDLHSELNLSSLELGDSALYFCASSAHRADTQYFGPGTRLTVL.

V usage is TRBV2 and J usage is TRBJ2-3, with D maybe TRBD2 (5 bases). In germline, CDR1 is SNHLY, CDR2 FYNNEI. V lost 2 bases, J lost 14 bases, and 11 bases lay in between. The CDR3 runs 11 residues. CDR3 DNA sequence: TGTGCCAGCAGTGAAAGGGTAGCGACGTATTTT. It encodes CASSERVATYF.

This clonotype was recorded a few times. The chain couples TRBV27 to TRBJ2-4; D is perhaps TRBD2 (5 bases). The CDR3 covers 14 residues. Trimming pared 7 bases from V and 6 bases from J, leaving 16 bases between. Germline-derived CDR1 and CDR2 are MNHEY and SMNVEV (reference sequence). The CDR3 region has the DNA TGTGCCAGCACCGGAAGGCTAGCCCCAAACATTCAGTACTTC. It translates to CASTGRLAPNIQYF.

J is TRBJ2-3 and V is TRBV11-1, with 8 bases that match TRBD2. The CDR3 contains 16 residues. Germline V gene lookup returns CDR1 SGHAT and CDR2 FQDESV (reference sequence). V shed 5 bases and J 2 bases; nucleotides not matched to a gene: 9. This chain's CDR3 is CASSPGLALPTDTQYF. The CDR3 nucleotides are TGTGCCAGCAGCCCCGGACTAGCACTACCCACAGATACGCAGTATTTT.

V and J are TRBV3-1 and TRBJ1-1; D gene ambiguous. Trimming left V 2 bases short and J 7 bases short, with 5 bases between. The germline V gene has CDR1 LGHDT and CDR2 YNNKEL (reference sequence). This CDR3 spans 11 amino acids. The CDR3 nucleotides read TGTGCCAGCAGCCAATCAAGTGAAGCTTTCTTT. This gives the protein CASSQSSEAFF.

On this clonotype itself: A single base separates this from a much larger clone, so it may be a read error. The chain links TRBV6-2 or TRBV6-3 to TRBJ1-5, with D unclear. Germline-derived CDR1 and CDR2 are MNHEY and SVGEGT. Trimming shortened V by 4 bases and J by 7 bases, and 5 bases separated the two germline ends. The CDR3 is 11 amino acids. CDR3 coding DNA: TGTGCCAGCAGTTCCGGGCAGCCCCAGCATTTT. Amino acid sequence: CASSSGQPQHF.

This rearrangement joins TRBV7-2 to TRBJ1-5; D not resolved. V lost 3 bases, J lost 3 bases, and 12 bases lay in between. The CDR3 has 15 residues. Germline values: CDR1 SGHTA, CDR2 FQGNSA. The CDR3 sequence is CASSLACNPNQPQHF. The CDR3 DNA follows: TGTGCCAGCAGCTTGGCGTGCAACCCCAATCAGCCCCAGCATTTT.

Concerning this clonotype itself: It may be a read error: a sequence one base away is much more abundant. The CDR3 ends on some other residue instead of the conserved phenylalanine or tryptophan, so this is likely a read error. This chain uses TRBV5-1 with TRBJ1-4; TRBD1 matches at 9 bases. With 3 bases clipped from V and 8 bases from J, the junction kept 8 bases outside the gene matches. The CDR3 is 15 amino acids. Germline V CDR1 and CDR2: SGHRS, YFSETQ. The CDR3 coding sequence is TGCGCCAGCAGCTCGACAGGGGGATCGGGCGAAAAACTGTTTTTA. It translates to CASSSTGGSGEKLFL.

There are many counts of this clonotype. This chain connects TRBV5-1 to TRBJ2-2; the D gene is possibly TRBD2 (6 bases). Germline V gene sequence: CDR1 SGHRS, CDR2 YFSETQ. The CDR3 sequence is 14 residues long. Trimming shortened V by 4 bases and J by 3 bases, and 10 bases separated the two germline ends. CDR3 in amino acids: CASSRGGDTGELFF. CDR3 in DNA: TGCGCCAGCAGCCGAGGCGGGGACACCGGGGAGCTGTTTTTT.

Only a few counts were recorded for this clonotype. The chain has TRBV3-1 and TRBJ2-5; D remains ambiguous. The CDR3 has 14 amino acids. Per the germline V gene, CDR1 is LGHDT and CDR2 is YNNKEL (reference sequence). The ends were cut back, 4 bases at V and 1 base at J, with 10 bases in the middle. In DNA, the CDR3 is TGTGCCAGCAGCCCAGAGGAGCCCCAAGAGACCCAGTACTTC. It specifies CASSPEEPQETQYF.

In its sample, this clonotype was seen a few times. The CDR3 reads CSPPLAVYNEQFF. CDR3 nucleotide sequence: TGCAGCCCTCCCCTCGCGGTTTACAATGAGCAGTTCTTC. The chain recombines TRBV29-1 with TRBJ2-1; D uncertain. CDR3 length: 13 amino acids. Germline-derived CDR1 and CDR2 are SQVTM and ANQGSEA. V was cut by 8 bases and J by 4 bases, with 15 bases left in between.

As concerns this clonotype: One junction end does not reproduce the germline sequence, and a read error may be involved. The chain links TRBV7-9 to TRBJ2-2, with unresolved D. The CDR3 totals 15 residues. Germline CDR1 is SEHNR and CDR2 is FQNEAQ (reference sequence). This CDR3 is CASSLLSMSTGELFF. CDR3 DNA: TGTGCCAGTAGCTTATTAAGTATGAGCACCGGGGAGCTGTTTTTT.

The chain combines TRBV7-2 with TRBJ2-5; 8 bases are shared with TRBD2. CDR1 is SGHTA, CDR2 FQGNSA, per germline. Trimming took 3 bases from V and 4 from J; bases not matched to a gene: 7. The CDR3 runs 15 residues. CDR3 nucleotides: TGTGCCAGCAGCTTCGACGGGGGGGCCGTAGAGACCCAGTACTTC. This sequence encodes CASSFDGGAVETQYF.

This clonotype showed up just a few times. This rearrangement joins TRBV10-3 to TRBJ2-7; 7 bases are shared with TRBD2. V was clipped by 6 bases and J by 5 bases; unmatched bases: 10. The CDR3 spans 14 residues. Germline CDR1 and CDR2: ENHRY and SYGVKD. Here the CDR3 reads CAIRTDSGLDEQYF. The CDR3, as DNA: TGTGCCATCAGAACCGATAGCGGGCTCGACGAGCAGTACTTC.

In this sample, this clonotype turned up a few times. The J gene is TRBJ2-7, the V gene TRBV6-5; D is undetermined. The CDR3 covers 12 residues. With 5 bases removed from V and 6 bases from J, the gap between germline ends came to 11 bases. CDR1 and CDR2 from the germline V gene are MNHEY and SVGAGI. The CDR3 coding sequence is TGTGCCAGCAGTCCTTCTGATGCCGAGCAGTACTTC. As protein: CASSPSDAEQYF.

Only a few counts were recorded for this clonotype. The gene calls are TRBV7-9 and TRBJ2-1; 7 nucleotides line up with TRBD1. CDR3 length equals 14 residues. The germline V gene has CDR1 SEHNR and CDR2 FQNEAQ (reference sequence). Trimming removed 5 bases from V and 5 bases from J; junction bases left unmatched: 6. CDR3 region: CASSEGTANNEQFF. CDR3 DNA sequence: TGTGCCAGCAGCGAAGGGACAGCAAACAATGAGCAGTTCTTC.

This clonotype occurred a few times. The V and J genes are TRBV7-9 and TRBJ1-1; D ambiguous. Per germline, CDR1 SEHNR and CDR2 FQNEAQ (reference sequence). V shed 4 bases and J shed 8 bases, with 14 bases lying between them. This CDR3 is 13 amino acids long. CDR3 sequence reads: CASSSEQLWEAFF. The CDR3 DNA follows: TGTGCCAGCAGCTCCGAACAGTTATGGGAAGCTTTCTTT.